A single sample gave rise to the 22 T cell receptor beta chains below, sequenced in a study of T-cell reconstitution after alpha-beta-depleted transplantation in children. Unique molecular identifiers were incorporated during preparation of the TCRbeta library. One entry per CDR3 protein, called by TCRdb with MiXCR from the PCR reads. In the table there are 500,000 or so distinct CDR3 sequences, 10% to 12% of which are singletons. The starting material was PBMCs, mostly from graft donor cells, obtained 180 days after TCRalphabeta/CD19-depleted stem cell transplant. The receptors shown here come from a female patient younger than 10 who had a stem cell transplant for aplastic anemia, so the T cells may come from the graft donor.

The V gene is TRBV7-9, the J gene TRBJ2-3; TRBD1 matches at 7 bases. This CDR3 region has 15 residues. Germline-derived CDR1 and CDR2 are SEHNR and FQNEAQ (reference sequence). V gave up 10 bases and J gave up 1 base; unmatched junction bases: 11. CDR3 amino acids: CATLTRDRGTDTQYF. In nucleotides, the CDR3 is TGTGCCACCCTAACCCGGGACAGAGGCACAGATACGCAGTATTTT.

This clonotype has a count of ten or more. The chain couples TRBV29-1 to TRBJ1-1; a possible D gene is TRBD1 (5 bases). CDR1 and CDR2 from the germline V gene are SQVTM and ANQGSEA. The V and J ends lost 8 bases and 2 bases respectively, with 18 bases between them. The CDR3 spans 14 residues. CDR3 protein: CSILTGTANTEAFF. The CDR3 DNA reads as TGCAGCATTTTAACCGGGACGGCTAACACTGAAGCTTTCTTT. Supplemented by reference TRBV29-1 and TRBJ1-1, the full variable domain reads SAVISQKPSRDICQRGTSLTIQCQVDSQVTMMFWYRQQPGQSLTLIATANQGSEATYESGFVIDKFPISRPNLTFSTLTVSNMSPEDSSIYLCSILTGTANTEAFFGQGTRLTVV.

The chain recombines TRBV20-1 with TRBJ2-5; a weak D match, TRBD1 (6 bases). Trimming took off 5 bases at V and 5 bases at J, with 12 bases between the two ends. CDR1 and CDR2 (germline): DFQATT, SNEGSKA (reference sequence). The CDR3 consists of 12 residues. CDR3 sequence: CSAPGADETQYF. DNA of the CDR3: TGCAGTGCTCCAGGGGCTGACGAGACCCAGTACTTC.

This chain connects TRBV6-5 to TRBJ2-6; D is unclear. Per germline, CDR1 MNHEY and CDR2 SVGAGI. Trimming pared 1 base from V and 0 bases from J, leaving 4 bases between. The CDR3 has 15 residues. CDR3 amino acids: CASSYFTSGANVLTF. The DNA for the CDR3 is TGTGCCAGCAGTTACTTTACCTCTGGGGCCAACGTCCTGACTTTC.

CDR3 sequence (DNA): TGTGCCAGCAGCCAGCCCCGACTAGCGGGAGGGCCGGGATACAATGAGCAGTTCTTC. It codes for CASSQPRLAGGPGYNEQFF. V and J are TRBV14 and TRBJ2-1, with TRBD2 identical over 14 bases. J lost 4 bases, V lost 3 bases, and 11 bases had no gene match. Germline CDR1 and CDR2: SGHDN and FVKESK. CDR3 size: 19 residues. Full variable domain (missing parts from reference TRBV14 and TRBJ2-1): EAGVTQFPSHSVIEKGQTVTLRCDPISGHDNLYWYRRVMGKEIKFLLHFVKESKQDESGMPNNRFLAERTGGTYSTLKVQPAELEDSGVYFCASSQPRLAGGPGYNEQFFGPGTRLTVL.

The V call is TRBV7-2, the J call TRBJ2-2; D remains ambiguous. V lost 2 bases to trimming and J lost 0 bases, with 7 bases between them. The CDR3 runs 15 residues. Looked up from germline, CDR1 is SGHTA and CDR2 is FQGNSA. In DNA form, the CDR3 reads TGTGCCAGCAGCTTAATCATAGCGAACACCGGGGAGCTGTTTTTT. Amino acids: CASSLIIANTGELFF.

This clonotype was seen a few times. The chain has TRBV7-3 and TRBJ2-1; 8 nucleotides match TRBD2. V was pared by 4 bases and J by 5 bases, with 7 bases of the junction left unmatched. The CDR3 is made up of 15 amino acids. The germline V gene has CDR1 SGHTA and CDR2 FQGTGA. This CDR3 reads CASSSTGTSNNEQFF. Here the CDR3 DNA reads TGTGCCAGCAGCTCGACCGGGACTAGTAACAATGAGCAGTTCTTC.

This rearrangement joins TRBV20-1 to TRBJ2-5, with 11 bases that match TRBD2. Germline trimming cut 2 bases from V and 7 bases from J; bases unmatched to any gene: 18. Germline CDR1 and CDR2: DFQATT and SNEGSKA (reference sequence). This CDR3 comprises 18 residues. CDR3 in amino acids: CSARLTLTSGELSGTQYF. The CDR3 DNA reads TGCAGTGCTAGACTAACTCTGACTAGCGGGGAGTTGAGTGGGACCCAGTACTTC.

The rearrangement links TRBV4-1 to TRBJ2-1; TRBD2 matches at 9 bases. Germline V gene lookup returns CDR1 MGHRA and CDR2 YSYEKL. The CDR3 contains 17 residues. V shed 3 bases, J shed 0 bases, and the junction held 6 bases outside the gene matches. CDR3 DNA sequence: TGCGCCAGCAGCCACGGAGCTAGCGGGATCTCCTACAATGAGCAGTTCTTC. The encoded protein is CASSHGASGISYNEQFF.

This clonotype has at least ten counts. The chain joins TRBV20-1 to TRBJ1-1; unclear D gene. V was cut by 1 base and J by 1 base, with 13 bases left in between. Per the germline V gene, CDR1 is DFQATT and CDR2 is SNEGSKA (reference sequence). The CDR3 has 15 amino acids. CDR3 sequence: CSARGLELRNTEAFF. The CDR3 nucleotides read TGCAGTGCTAGAGGGCTAGAGCTCAGGAACACTGAAGCTTTCTTT.

The chain has TRBV4-3 and TRBJ1-1; D is unresolved. The ends were cut back, 0 bases at V and 6 bases at J, with 14 bases in the middle. Germline V CDR1 and CDR2: LGHNA, YSLEER. The CDR3 has 15 amino acids. The CDR3 DNA sequence: TGCGCCAGCAGCCAAGATAGGGCAGCTAATGCTGAAGCTTTCTTT. The encoded protein is CASSQDRAANAEAFF.

V gene TRBV6-5 combines with J gene TRBJ2-5; D not certain. Germline lookup yields CDR1 MNHEY and CDR2 SVGAGI. The CDR3 has 15 residues. The V end was cut by 0 bases, the J end by 0 bases, with 8 bases between. Here the CDR3 reads CASSYSRWYQETQYF. As DNA, the CDR3 is TGTGCCAGCAGTTACTCGAGGTGGTACCAAGAGACCCAGTACTTC.

In this sample, this clonotype turned up a few times. This chain uses TRBV15 with TRBJ1-5; TRBD1 is a possible D gene (5 bases). The V end lost 3 bases, the J end lost 4 bases, and 13 bases lay between the germline ends. In germline, CDR1 is LNHNV, CDR2 YYDKDF (reference sequence). The CDR3 is 15 amino acids. DNA of the CDR3: TGTGCCACCAGCAGTACGGGGCCTAGGAATCAGCCCCAGCATTTT. The encoded protein is CATSSTGPRNQPQHF.

The chain employs TRBV28 and TRBJ1-4; 10 bases fit TRBD1. The CDR3 has 15 amino acids. CDR1 and CDR2 from the germline V gene are MDHEN and SYDVKM. After removal of 6 bases from V and 7 bases from J, the junction contained 8 bases not matched to a gene. CDR3 amino acids: CASRPWDRGFEKLFF. The CDR3 nucleotides read TGTGCCAGCAGACCCTGGGACAGGGGATTTGAAAAACTGTTTTTT.

This clonotype was detected a few times. The CDR3 protein is CASSIPGSFNYGYTF. The CDR3 nucleotides are TGTGCCAGTAGTATTCCCGGATCTTTTAACTATGGCTACACCTTC. The chain is built from TRBV19 and TRBJ1-2; D is ambiguous. The V end lost 3 bases, the J end lost 1 base, and 12 bases lay between the germline ends. The V gene's germline CDR1 is LNHDA and CDR2 SQIVND (reference sequence). CDR3 length: 15 residues.

This clonotype was detected only a few times. This chain uses TRBV7-2 with TRBJ2-3, with 7 bases matching TRBD2. Losses at the gene ends were 6 bases for V and 5 bases for J; bases not matched to a gene: 11. The CDR3 contains 15 residues. CDR1 is SGHTA and CDR2 is FQGNSA in the germline V gene. The CDR3 DNA follows: TGTGCCAGCAGAATTTTCCCCCAGCGGGAAGATACGCAGTATTTT. It is translated as CASRIFPQREDTQYF.

The chain links TRBV28 to TRBJ2-1; 10 bases match TRBD2. CDR1 and CDR2 from the germline V gene are MDHEN and SYDVKM. CDR3 length: 16 residues. Trimming cost V 0 bases and J 8 bases; bases outside gene matches: 7. CDR3 in DNA: TGTGCCAGCAGTTTATGGTCTAGCGGGAGAGGCGATGAGCAGTTCTTC. Its translation is CASSLWSSGRGDEQFF.

There are a few counts of this clonotype. J is TRBJ2-5 and V is TRBV6-5; 10 nucleotides agree with TRBD1. Germline V gene sequence: CDR1 MNHEY, CDR2 SVGAGI. The CDR3 is made up of 17 amino acids. Trimming took 4 bases from V and 6 from J; bases not matched to a gene: 14. The CDR3 reads CASSSPLGTGDWKTQYF. The CDR3, as DNA: TGTGCCAGCAGTTCCCCCTTAGGGACAGGGGATTGGAAGACCCAGTACTTC.

To note about this clonotype: A much larger clone differs by one base, so this may be a read error. This chain links TRBV10-3 with TRBJ2-7; the match to TRBD1 covers 8 bases. V gave up 3 bases and J gave up 4 bases; unmatched junction bases: 5. The CDR3 consists of 14 residues. Germline V gene lookup returns CDR1 ENHRY and CDR2 SYGVKD. CDR3 region: CAISDAGGGYEQYF. The DNA of the CDR3 is TGTGCCATCAGTGATGCAGGGGGCGGGTACGAGCAGTACTTC.

This clonotype was seen at least ten times. The gene calls are TRBV14 and TRBJ2-1, with TRBD2 matching 7 bases. J lost 6 bases, V lost 1 base, and 0 bases had no gene match. Germline V gene lookup returns CDR1 SGHDN and CDR2 FVKESK. The CDR3 covers 13 residues. The chain's CDR3 is CASSQGGGNEQFF. The CDR3 DNA sequence: TGTGCCAGCAGCCAAGGGGGGGGCAATGAGCAGTTCTTC.

This clonotype was seen a handful of times. The genes are TRBV7-9 and TRBJ2-1; D is ambiguous. Germline V gene sequence: CDR1 SEHNR, CDR2 FQNEAQ (reference sequence). This CDR3 region has 15 residues. V was pared by 0 bases and J by 7 bases, with 13 bases between. The CDR3 protein is CASSLARSGVNEQFF. In DNA form, the CDR3 reads TGTGCCAGCAGCTTAGCCAGGTCCGGAGTTAATGAGCAGTTCTTC.

The chain is built from TRBV20-1 and TRBJ2-1, with 9 positions matching TRBD2. After removal of 0 bases from V and 5 bases from J, the junction contained 8 bases not matched to a gene. Germline-derived CDR1 and CDR2 are DFQATT and SNEGSKA (reference sequence). The CDR3 contains 16 residues. CDR3 region: CSARDIQSSGNNEQFF. The CDR3 DNA reads TGCAGTGCTAGAGATATCCAGTCTAGCGGGAACAATGAGCAGTTCTTC.